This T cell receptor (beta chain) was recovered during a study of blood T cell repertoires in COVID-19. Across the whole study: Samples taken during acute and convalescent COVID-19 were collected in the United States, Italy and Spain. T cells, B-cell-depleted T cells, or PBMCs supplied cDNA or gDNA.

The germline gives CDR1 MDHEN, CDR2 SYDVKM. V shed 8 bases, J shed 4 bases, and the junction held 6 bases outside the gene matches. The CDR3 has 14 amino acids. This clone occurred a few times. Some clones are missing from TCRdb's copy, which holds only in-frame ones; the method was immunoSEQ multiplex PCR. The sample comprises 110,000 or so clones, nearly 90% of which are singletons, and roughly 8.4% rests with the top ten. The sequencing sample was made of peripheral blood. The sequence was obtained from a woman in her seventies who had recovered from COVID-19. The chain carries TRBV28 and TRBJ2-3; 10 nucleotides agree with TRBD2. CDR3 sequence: CASVPSGRPDTQYF. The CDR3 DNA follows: TGTGCCAGCGTTCCTAGCGGGAGACCAGATACGCAGTATTTT.